The clone carrying this TCR beta chain was detected only a few times. The antigen remains unidentified. The same CDR3 arises from other DNA sequences in this sample as well. The data stem from a study of OX40 agonist ivuxolimab in advanced cancers. In the study overall: The study enrolled dose-escalation patients with hepatocellular carcinoma, melanoma, renal cell or head and neck cancer.

Using immunoSEQ multiplex PCR, the repertoire was profiled, and TCRdb retains in-frame clones only, with some absent. Altogether roughly 76,000 clones are present, almost 85% being singletons, with the ten largest covering around 25%. Findings and caveats of the study: Some nonresponders additionally presented with little normalized T-cell clonal expansion. Fewer expanded clones were found on average in CD4+ than in CD8+ T cells.

Between the trimmed V and J ends, which lost 2 bases and 3 bases, there was a span of 11 bases. The CDR3 is 14 residues long. In germline, CDR1 is SEHNR, CDR2 FQNEAQ (reference sequence). This chain links TRBV7-9 with TRBJ2-7, with D possibly matching TRBD2 (6 bases). This TCR derives from an adult with an advanced solid tumor such as melanoma, head and neck, liver or kidney cancer. The sequencing used CD4+ or CD8+ T cells sorted from blood, collected in a trial of the OX40 agonist ivuxolimab. DNA of the CDR3: TGTGCCAGCAGCTTAACGGGAGTGAACTACGAGCAGTACTTC. Translated, it gives CASSLTGVNYEQYF.